This TCR beta chain stems from a study of siplizumab effects on memory and regulatory T cells. The CDR3 contains 15 residues. Germline CDR1 reads MDHEN; CDR2 reads SYDVKM. Germline trimming cut 3 bases from V and 5 bases from J; bases unmatched to any gene: 6. The assay was immunoSEQ multiplex PCR, and TCRdb's table has in-frame clones only and misses some. The data show about 50,000 clones, 95% to 98% seen once. Comment on this clone: Its antigen is undetermined.

General study findings and limits: Sequences below about 10^-5 frequency were poorly captured, limiting mapping of alloreactive clones.

Sequencing was performed on naive CD8+ T cells sorted from blood. The clonotype originates from a human donor in good health. The chain has TRBV28 and TRBJ1-2; 10 positions agree with TRBD1. In nucleotides, the CDR3 is TGTGCCAGCAGTTTGGGACAGGGGATTTCGTATGGCTACACCTTC. Its protein is CASSLGQGISYGYTF.